The 15 T cell receptor beta chains reported below all come from one sample, sequenced in a study of cytomegalovirus exposure and HLA in healthy donors. It was with 60 Vbeta and 13 Jbeta primers that the PCR ran. Here immunoSEQ multiplex PCR was the method, and the copy in TCRdb shows in-frame clones only, minus some. The sample contains 100,000 or so clones, 80% to 90% of which appear only once. Sequencing input: PBMCs. Receptors originate from a woman aged 18 to 35 in good health and CMV-seronegative.

This clone was seen a single time. This rearrangement joins TRBV10-3 to TRBJ2-7; tentatively, D is TRBD1 (5 bases). The germline V gene has CDR1 ENHRY and CDR2 SYGVKD. The V gene lost 3 bases and the J gene lost 2 bases, with 8 bases spanning the gap. The CDR3 covers 13 residues. In DNA, the CDR3 is TGTGCCATCAGTGATCAACAGGCCTACGAGCAGTACTTC. This encodes CAISDQQAYEQYF.

The CDR3 is CASSNRQGSTDTQYF. CDR3 in DNA: TGTGCCAGCAGCAATAGACAGGGTAGCACAGATACGCAGTATTTT. The V call is TRBV11-1, the J call TRBJ2-3, with 7 bases aligning to TRBD1. V gave up 5 bases and J gave up 0 bases; unmatched junction bases: 5. The V gene's germline CDR1 is SGHAT and CDR2 FQDESV (reference sequence). The CDR3 runs 15 residues. Full variable domain (outside the CDR3, taken from reference TRBV11-1 and TRBJ2-3): EAEVAQSPRYKITEKSQAVAFWCDPISGHATLYWYRQILGQGPELLVQFQDESVVDDSQLPKDRFSAERLKGVDSTLKIQPAELGDSAMYLCASSNRQGSTDTQYFGPGTRLTVL.

The rearrangement joins TRBV15 to TRBJ2-1, with a weak D call TRBD2 (6 bases). V dropped 9 bases and J dropped 7 bases, with 28 bases sitting between them. The CDR3 loop spans 17 amino acids. The germline V gene encodes CDR1 LNHNV and CDR2 YYDKDF (reference sequence). CDR3 in amino acids: CATNRASSGTTKNEQFF. The CDR3 DNA follows: TGTGCCACTAACCGGGCAAGTAGCGGTACCACCAAGAATGAGCAGTTCTTC.

This clone has only a few counts. V and J are TRBV5-1 and TRBJ2-2, with 9 bases fitting TRBD2. The CDR3 has 16 residues. Germline V gives CDR1 SGHRS, CDR2 YFSETQ. Trimming took 4 bases from V and 4 from J; bases not matched to a gene: 8. CDR3 nucleotide sequence: TGCGCCAGCAGCAGGCGCGGGGGGGCCCCCACCGGGGAGCTGTTTTTT. Translating gives CASSRRGGAPTGELFF.

This clone showed up just once. J is TRBJ2-5 and V is TRBV7-3; 12 bases match TRBD2. Germline V gene lookup returns CDR1 SGHTA and CDR2 FQGTGA. The trim removed 3 bases at V and 4 bases at J, leaving 3 bases unmatched. The CDR3 is made up of 15 amino acids. This chain's CDR3 is CASSFLAGGRETQYF. CDR3 DNA: TGTGCCAGCAGCTTCCTAGCGGGAGGGCGAGAGACCCAGTACTTC.

This chain joins TRBV4-3 and TRBJ2-1; no clear D. The CDR3 has 13 amino acids. CDR1 is LGHNA and CDR2 is YSLEER in the germline V gene. V gave up 0 bases and J gave up 9 bases, with 9 bases separating them. CDR3 loop: CASSQDLRSEQFF. The CDR3 region has the DNA TGCGCCAGCAGCCAAGATTTGAGGAGTGAGCAGTTCTTC.

The chain carries TRBV9 and TRBJ2-5; 11 nucleotides match TRBD2. The CDR3 covers 17 residues. The germline gives CDR1 SGDLS, CDR2 YYNGEE. With 0 bases clipped from V and 5 bases from J, the junction kept 9 bases outside the gene matches. This chain's CDR3 is CASSVGISGGAWETQYF. In DNA, the CDR3 is TGTGCCAGCAGCGTAGGGATTAGCGGGGGGGCATGGGAGACCCAGTACTTC.

This clone showed up just a few times. CDR3 loop: CASSWGGRGGYTF. The CDR3 nucleotides are TGTGCCAGCAGCTGGGGAGGGCGCGGCGGCTACACCTTC. This rearrangement joins TRBV7-9 to TRBJ1-2; D ambiguous. Trimming took 4 bases from V and 8 from J, leaving 14 bases between them. The length of the CDR3 is 13 residues. The germline CDR1 and CDR2 sequences are SEHNR and FQNEAQ (reference sequence).

In this sample, this clone turned up once. The chain carries TRBV6-1 and TRBJ1-5; perhaps TRBD1 as D (5 bases). Looked up from germline, CDR1 is MNHNS and CDR2 is SASEGT. V shed 2 bases and J shed 4 bases, with 15 bases lying between them. This CDR3 spans 16 amino acids. CDR3 bases: TGTGCCAGCAGTGAATTAGCCGGGGGGGGAAATCAGCCCCAGCATTTT. This codes for CASSELAGGGNQPQHF.

This chain joins TRBV7-8 and TRBJ2-7, with D possibly TRBD1 on 6 matching bases. Trimming stripped 5 bases from V and 0 bases from J, with 23 bases between. Germline lookup yields CDR1 SGHVS and CDR2 FQNEAQ. This CDR3 comprises 18 residues. For the CDR3, the DNA is TGTGCCAGCAGCCCCCTCCACCACGGGTCAGGGGACTCCTACGAGCAGTACTTC. Translated: CASSPLHHGSGDSYEQYF.

This chain connects TRBV6-5 to TRBJ2-7, with 11 bases matching TRBD2. V lost 9 bases and J lost 1; bases outside the gene matches: 2. Germline assignment: CDR1 MNHEY and CDR2 SVGAGI. The CDR3 is made up of 13 amino acids. CDR3 sequence: CASGLAGSYEQYF. As DNA, the CDR3 is TGTGCCAGTGGACTAGCGGGTTCCTACGAGCAGTACTTC.

This clone was seen more than once but under ten times. The same CDR3 also results from other DNA sequences found in this sample. The chain recombines TRBV5-1 with TRBJ2-2, with 9 bases fitting TRBD1. The V gene's germline CDR1 is SGHRS and CDR2 YFSETQ. The ends lost 4 bases at V and 1 base at J; junction bases unmatched: 2. The CDR3 extends over 15 amino acids. The DNA of the CDR3 is TGCGCCAGCAGCCTGGGACAGGGGAACACCGGGGAGCTGTTTTTT. The encoded protein is CASSLGQGNTGELFF.

This chain connects TRBV19 to TRBJ1-5, with 7 bases fitting TRBD1. CDR3 length: 15 amino acids. The V gene end was trimmed by 6 bases and the J gene end by 7 bases; junction bases not matched to a gene: 12. CDR1 LNHDA and CDR2 SQIVND come from the germline V gene (reference sequence). The CDR3 DNA is TGTGCCAGTAGCCCCGCTCCGACAGGGTTGCAGCCCCAGCATTTT. Its translation: CASSPAPTGLQPQHF.

J is TRBJ2-2 and V is TRBV5-1; TRBD2 is a possible D gene (7 bases). Germline V lookup: CDR1 SGHRS, CDR2 YFSETQ. The CDR3 spans 17 residues. The V and J ends lost 4 bases and 3 bases respectively, with 19 bases between them. The CDR3, as DNA: TGCGCCAGCAGCAGGGGGGGACCCCGTTCATACACCGGGGAGCTGTTTTTT. This gives the protein CASSRGGPRSYTGELFF.

The rearrangement uses TRBV4-3 and TRBJ1-2, with 9 bases that match TRBD1. The CDR3 length is 16 residues. The J segment lost 4 bases and the V segment lost 3 bases, leaving 9 bases of the junction unmatched. CDR1 and CDR2 (germline): LGHNA, YSLEER. For the CDR3, the DNA is TGCGCCAGCAGCCAGTTCCACCGGGACAGGGCCTATGGCTACACCTTC. It codes for CASSQFHRDRAYGYTF.